The sequence of this T cell receptor (beta chain) was determined in a study of CD8+ T cells in alopecia areata (dated by TCRdb to the late 2010s). About the investigation overall: High-throughput TCRbeta sequencing was used to examine T cell clonal expansion in alopecia areata in both the C3H/HeJ mouse model and human patients. In humans, TCRbeta sequencing was performed on scalp tissue and on sorted CD4+ and CD8+ peripheral blood T cells from healthy controls and from patients with patchy or totalis/universalis alopecia areata. The RNA source kit depended on sample type: the PAXgene miRNA kit for fixed scalp, the miRNeasy kit for PBMCs, and the RNeasy kit for mouse skin. TCRbeta CDR3 regions were amplified by immunoSEQ multiplex PCR with 35 Vbeta forward and 13 Jbeta reverse primers. Clonality in the scalp was compared among normal scalp (n=4), patchy alopecia areata scalp (n=8), and alopecia totalis/universalis scalp (n=8). Summary of the overall study and its limitations: TCR sequences shared between patients were less clear than in mice, possibly partly because of HLA diversity in the patient population. Scalp TCR repertoire analysis is complicated because resident alphabeta T cells in normal human skin are also sequenced, whereas mouse skin is dominated by gammadelta T cells. Lesional scalp, especially in alopecia totalis/universalis, showed higher clonality and more expanded CD8+ clones than normal scalp, suggesting antigenic drive.

Library prep was done by the immunoSEQ multiplex PCR assay. For TCR sequencing, RNA was extracted from every sample and reverse transcribed into cDNA to serve as template. SuperScript III was used to make first-strand cDNA, primed with a 2:1 mix of oligo-dT and random hexamers. Amplification bias was assessed with a synthetic immune receptor repertoire, and residual bias was removed computationally. The paper's processing steps were these. Raw reads were preprocessed for error removal, and CDR3 was defined according to IMGT conventions as running from the conserved cysteine to phenylalanine. To get clonality, Shannon entropy was normalized by log2 of the number of productive unique TCRs and the result was subtracted from 1. Whether scalp clones were CD4 or CD8 was inferred by matching scalp TCRbeta sequences against CD4 and CD8 repertoires sorted from blood. Drawn from immuneACCESS, this table holds only the in-frame rearrangements with V and J called that TCRdb kept. Clones are partly lost; checked studies trace under half to an unresolved V gene and leave the rest unexplained. V and J calls and clone size are copied from that table; D and trimming were computed from the DNA. The sample table contains fewer than 40,000 clones; only one count was recorded for around 59% of them. The ten largest clonotypes hold around 40% of the sample.

Comments on this clone: Its antigen has not been determined. The sample holds no much larger clone one base away, and base qualities are not on file.

Lesional scalp punch biopsies and peripheral blood were obtained from alopecia areata patients. After PBMCs were isolated by density centrifugation and stained for CD3, CD4 and CD8, a FACSAria was used to sort CD4+ and CD8+ T cells. The untreated alopecia areata patients were recruited through a multicenter biomarker study. For about 5 biomarker-study patients, blood CD8+ T cells were further sorted into NKG2D-low and NKG2D-high fractions. Sequenced: NKG2D-high CD8+ T cells sorted from blood. Per the publication, the cell subset or site label means: sorted CD8+ NKG2D-high blood T cells. The receptor's source is a human donor with alopecia areata.

The CDR3 reads as follows: CASRYLGELFF. The base sequence is TGTGCCAGCAGATATTTGGGGGAGCTGTTTTTT. The chain joins TRBV7-6 to TRBJ2-2, with no confidently assigned D gene. The junction carries 7 bases between V and J, which are trimmed by 6 bases and 8 bases respectively. CDR1 and CDR2 are drawn from the germline V gene: SGHVS, FNYEAQ. Inclusive of the bounding cysteine and phenylalanine, the CDR3 is 11 residues long. The DNA shown is the 33-base CDR3, in frame from base 1.